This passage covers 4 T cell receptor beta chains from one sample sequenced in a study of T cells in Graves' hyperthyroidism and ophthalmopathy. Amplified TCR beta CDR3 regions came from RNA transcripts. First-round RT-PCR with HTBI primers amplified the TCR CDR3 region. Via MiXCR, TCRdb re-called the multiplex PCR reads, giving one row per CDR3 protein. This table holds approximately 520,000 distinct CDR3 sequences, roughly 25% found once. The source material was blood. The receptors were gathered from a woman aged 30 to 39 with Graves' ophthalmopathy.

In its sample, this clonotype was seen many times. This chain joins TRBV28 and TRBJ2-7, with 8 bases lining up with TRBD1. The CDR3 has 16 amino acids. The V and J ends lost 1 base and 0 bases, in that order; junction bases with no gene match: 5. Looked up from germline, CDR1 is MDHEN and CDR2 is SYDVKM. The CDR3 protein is CASSLFDRGGSYEQYF. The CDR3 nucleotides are TGTGCCAGCAGTTTATTTGACAGGGGAGGCTCCTACGAGCAGTACTTC. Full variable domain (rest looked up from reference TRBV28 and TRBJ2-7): DVKVTQSSRYLVKRTGEKVFLECVQDMDHENMFWYRQDPGLGLRLIYFSYDVKMKEKGDIPEGYSVSREKKERFSLILESASTNQTSMYLCASSLFDRGGSYEQYFGPGTRLTVT.

As DNA, the CDR3 is TGTGCCACGAAAGTTGAATCGGGGCCCCAGTACTTC. This translates into CATKVESGPQYF. The chain recombines TRBV3-1 with TRBJ2-5; D tentatively reads TRBD1 or TRBD2 (5 bases each). This CDR3 region has 12 residues. Trimming pared 10 bases from V and 9 bases from J, leaving 18 bases between. The germline V gene has CDR1 LGHDT and CDR2 YNNKEL (reference sequence).

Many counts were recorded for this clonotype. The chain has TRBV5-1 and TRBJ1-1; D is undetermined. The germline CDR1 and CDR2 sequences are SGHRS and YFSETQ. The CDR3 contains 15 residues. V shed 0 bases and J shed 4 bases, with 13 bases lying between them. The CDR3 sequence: CASSLARAGGTEAFF. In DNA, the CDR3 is TGCGCCAGCAGCTTGGCCAGAGCGGGCGGCACTGAAGCTTTCTTT.

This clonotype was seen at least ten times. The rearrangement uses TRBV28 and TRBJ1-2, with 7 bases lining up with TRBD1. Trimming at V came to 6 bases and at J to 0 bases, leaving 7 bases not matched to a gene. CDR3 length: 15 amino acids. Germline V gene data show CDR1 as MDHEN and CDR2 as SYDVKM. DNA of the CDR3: TGTGCCAGCAGACCCCACGGACAGGCTAACTATGGCTACACCTTC. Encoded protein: CASRPHGQANYGYTF.